Listed below are T cell receptor beta chains from one sample, sequenced in a study of T cells after yellow fever vaccination. TCRdb re-derived calls from the 5' RACE reads in MiXCR, one entry per CDR3 protein. The repertoire holds under 300,000 distinct CDR3 sequences, with 6.9% as singletons. The sequencing used CD4+ T cells sorted from PBMCs, collected 15 days after the yellow fever booster vaccination. The receptor source for this set is a man aged 25-45 years who received the YFV17D yellow fever vaccine. Both conserved end residues are part of each CDR3. The D gene is left open where the match is weak. Clone size is given for some rows only: seen once, a few or many times, or a class if the clone is expanded.

j_gene,v_gene,abundance,d_gene,CDR3nt,CDR3aa
TRBJ2-3,TRBV28,many,.,TGTGCCAGCAGCTCCTACGGCACAGATACGCAGTATTTT,CASSSYGTDTQYF
TRBJ2-1,TRBV20-1,many,.,TGCAGTGCAGAACTAGAAGGCTCCTACAATGAGCAGTTCTTC,CSAELEGSYNEQFF
TRBJ2-1,TRBV7-9,few,.,TGTGCCAGCAGCTTAGTACAGGCGGGGGAGCAGTTCTTC,CASSLVQAGEQFF
TRBJ2-2,TRBV4-2,.,.,TGTGCCAGCAGCCAAGATCGATCCGGGGAGCTGTTTTTT,CASSQDRSGELFF
TRBJ2-6,TRBV4-3,.,TRBD1,TGCGCCAGCAGCCCCGGGACAGCCTCTGGGGCCAACGTCCTGACTTTC,CASSPGTASGANVLTF
TRBJ1-1,TRBV29-1,.,.,TGCAGCGTTGAAGACCTTGATAAAGCTTTCTTT,CSVEDLDKAFF
TRBJ2-1,TRBV5-1,many,.,TGCGCCAGCAGCTTGGCCGGGAGTAGGGATGAGCAGTTCTTC,CASSLAGSRDEQFF
TRBJ2-2,TRBV20-1,many,TRBD2,TGCAGTGCTAGACTAGCGGGGGGGAACACCGGGGAGCTGTTTTTT,CSARLAGGNTGELFF
TRBJ2-1,TRBV6-6,.,.,TGTGCCAGCAGTTACTCCGGCAATGAGCAGTTCTTC,CASSYSGNEQFF
TRBJ2-3,TRBV5-1,few,TRBD2,TGCGCCAGCAGCAAAACACCGGGACTAACCACAGATACGCAGTATTTT,CASSKTPGLTTDTQYF
TRBJ2-2,TRBV10-3,few,.,TGTGCCATCAGTTACGGACGAAACACCGGGGAGCTGTTTTTT,CAISYGRNTGELFF
TRBJ1-2,TRBV5-1,many,TRBD1,TGCGCCAGCAGCTTCGACAGGGAGGTGGGGTATGGCTACACCTTC,CASSFDREVGYGYTF
TRBJ1-1,TRBV13,.,TRBD1,TGTGCCAGCAGCCCTCTACCGACAGGGGACACTGAAGCTTTCTTT,CASSPLPTGDTEAFF
TRBJ2-2,TRBV19,.,.,TGTGCCAGTTCAAGGGCATCGAAGACCGGGGAGCTGTTTTTT,CASSRASKTGELFF
TRBJ2-5,TRBV6-5,.,.,TGTGCCAGCAGTTACTACAGGGCAGAGACCCAGTACTTC,CASSYYRAETQYF
TRBJ2-1,TRBV6-2/TRBV6-3,many,TRBD1,TGTGCCACGGGACAGGGGCGGGATGAGCAGTTCTTC,CATGQGRDEQFF
TRBJ2-3,TRBV9,few,TRBD2,TGTGCCAGCAGCGTACAAGCGGGAGGTTCCGATACGCAGTATTTT,CASSVQAGGSDTQYF
TRBJ1-5,TRBV20-1,few,.,TGCAGTGCTAGTCGGGGGGCAGGGGATCAGCCCCAGCATTTT,CSASRGAGDQPQHF
TRBJ1-3,TRBV4-1,.,.,TGCGCCAGCAGCCTAGACCAGGGGACGGGGAACACCATATATTTT,CASSLDQGTGNTIYF
TRBJ2-5,TRBV20-1,many,.,TGCAGTGCTAGAGCGCGGGAGACCCAGTACTTC,CSARARETQYF
TRBJ2-5,TRBV5-4,few,.,TGTGCCACCACCCCCAGCGCCACTGGGGAGACCCAGTACTTC,CATTPSATGETQYF
TRBJ2-4,TRBV12-3/TRBV12-4,many,.,TGTGCCAGCAGTGTCGGCAGTCTTCGGTTAGCCAAAAACATTCAGTACTTC,CASSVGSLRLAKNIQYF
TRBJ1-6,TRBV6-5,.,.,TGTGCCAGCAGTTACTCCATCGGGAAAAATTCACCCCTCCACTTT,CASSYSIGKNSPLHF
TRBJ2-1,TRBV15,few,.,TGTGCCACCAGCAGAGATCCAGGGCTTTACAATGAGCAGTTCTTC,CATSRDPGLYNEQFF
TRBJ2-7,TRBV5-1,few,.,TGCGCCAGCAGCGCCACGGGATTGTCGGGCGAGCAGTACTTC,CASSATGLSGEQYF
TRBJ1-5,TRBV24-1,many,.,TGTGCCACCAGTGACGGGACAAGAAATCAGCCCCAGCATTTT,CATSDGTRNQPQHF
TRBJ1-1,TRBV10-3,few,TRBD1,TGTGCCATCAGTGAATCCGACAGGGTCACTGAAGCTTTCTTT,CAISESDRVTEAFF
TRBJ1-5,TRBV6-5,.,.,TGTGCCACCAGTTACACAGGACTTAATCAGCCCCAGCATTTT,CATSYTGLNQPQHF
TRBJ2-2,TRBV14,many,.,TGTGCCAGCAGCCGTTCGCGGAACACCGGGGAGCTGTTTTTT,CASSRSRNTGELFF
TRBJ1-5,TRBV6-5,.,.,TGTGCCAGCAGGTACAGGGATAGCAATCAGCCCCAGCATTTT,CASRYRDSNQPQHF
TRBJ1-2,TRBV5-6,many,TRBD1,TGTGCCAGCAGCTTGCCGCTTCCGGGACAGGGGGCAAGTAGCTACACCTTC,CASSLPLPGQGASSYTF
TRBJ1-2,TRBV3-1,many,.,TGTGCCAGCAGCCAAGGGGACATCGGCTATGGCTACACCTTC,CASSQGDIGYGYTF
TRBJ2-2,TRBV1,.,.,TGCACCAGCAGAACCTCAGGGCACACCGGGGAGCTGTTTTTT,CTSRTSGHTGELFF
TRBJ2-3,TRBV20-1,.,.,TGCAGTGCTAGGTTGGGGCAGCCCACAGATACGGAGTATTTT,CSARLGQPTDTEYF
TRBJ2-3,TRBV12-3/TRBV12-4,many,TRBD2,TGTGCCAGCAGATTAGCGGGAGTATCAGATACGCAGTATTTT,CASRLAGVSDTQYF